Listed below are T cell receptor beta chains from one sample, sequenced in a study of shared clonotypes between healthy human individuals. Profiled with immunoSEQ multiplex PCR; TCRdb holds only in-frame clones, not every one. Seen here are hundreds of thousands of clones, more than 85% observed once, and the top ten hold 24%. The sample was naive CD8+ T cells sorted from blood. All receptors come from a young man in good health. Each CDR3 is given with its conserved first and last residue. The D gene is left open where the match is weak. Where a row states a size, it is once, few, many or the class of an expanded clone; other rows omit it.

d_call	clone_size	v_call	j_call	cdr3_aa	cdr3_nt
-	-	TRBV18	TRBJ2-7	CASSPTDHYYTYEQYF	TGTGCCAGCTCACCGACGGACCACTACTATACCTACGAGCAGTACTTC
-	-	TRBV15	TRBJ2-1	CATRGVSSGNEQFF	TGTGCCACCAGGGGGGTGTCTTCGGGCAATGAGCAGTTCTTC
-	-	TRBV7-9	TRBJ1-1	CASRVGPGHTEAFF	TGTGCCAGCAGAGTTGGGCCCGGGCACACTGAAGCTTTCTTT
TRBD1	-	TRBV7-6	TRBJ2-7	CASSLGTGSGEQYF	TGTGCCAGCAGCTTAGGGACAGGGAGTGGCGAGCAGTACTTC
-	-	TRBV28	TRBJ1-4	CASSGSGNGKLFF	TGTGCCAGCAGTGGGTCAGGGAACGGAAAACTGTTTTTT
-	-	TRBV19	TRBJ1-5	CASDFRQADNQPQHF	TGTGCCAGTGATTTTAGACAGGCTGACAATCAGCCCCAGCATTTT
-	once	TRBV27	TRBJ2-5	CASRFGGSQYF	TGTGCCAGCAGATTTGGAGGATCCCAGTACTTC
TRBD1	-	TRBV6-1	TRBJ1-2	CASSSQGRRIYGYTF	TGTGCCAGCAGCTCACAGGGGCGTAGGATCTATGGCTACACCTTC
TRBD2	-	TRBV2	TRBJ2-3	CASSELAYGGGTDTQYF	TGTGCCAGCAGTGAGCTAGCGTATGGGGGGGGCACAGATACGCAGTATTTT
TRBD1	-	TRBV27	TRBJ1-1	CASSWDSNTEAFF	TGTGCCAGCAGTTGGGACAGTAACACTGAAGCTTTCTTT
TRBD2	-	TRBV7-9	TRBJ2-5	CASSPRLAGGEETQYF	TGTGCCAGCAGCCCGCGACTAGCGGGAGGCGAAGAGACCCAGTACTTC